The 21 T cell receptor beta chains in this list originate from one sample, sequenced in a study of T cells in Graves' hyperthyroidism and ophthalmopathy (dated by TCRdb to between 2019 and 2020). Library prep was done by multiplex PCR. Data came from an Illumina HiSeq 2000. The TCR beta CDR3 regions were amplified from RNA transcripts. For the first round of RT-PCR on the TCR CDR3, the HTBI primer set was used together with the Qiagen OneStep RT-PCR kit. TCRdb took the public reads, trimmed them with fastp at Q25, ran MiXCR for clone calling and kept in-frame beta chains. Under each unique CDR3 protein, matching rows form one entry showing the most common genes and DNA. The sample table holds 600,000 to 850,000 distinct CDR3 sequences, of which over 15% were seen once. The ten largest clones capture over 15% of the sample. The sequencing input was blood. The receptors stem from a woman aged 45-65 years with Graves' hyperthyroidism that later progressed to Graves' ophthalmopathy.

This chain links TRBV9 with TRBJ2-1, with 9 nucleotides matching TRBD2. The CDR3 is made up of 16 amino acids. In germline, CDR1 is SGDLS, CDR2 YYNGEE. The V gene end was trimmed by 0 bases and the J gene end by 5 bases; junction bases not matched to a gene: 6. CDR3 protein: CASSVEAGGPNNEQFF. CDR3 in DNA: TGTGCCAGCAGCGTAGAGGCGGGGGGGCCGAACAATGAGCAGTTCTTC.

For this clonotype: A much bigger clone sits one base away, suggesting this may be a read error. The V gene is TRBV5-8, the J gene TRBJ2-7, with 9 bases fitting TRBD2. This CDR3 region has 14 residues. CDR1 is SGHTS, CDR2 YDEGEE, per germline. J gave up 3 bases and V 0 bases, and 1 base lay outside the gene matches. The CDR3 nucleotides read TGTGCCAGCAGCTTGGAACTAGCGGGCTACGAGCAGTACTTC. The encoded protein is CASSLELAGYEQYF.

This clonotype was counted only a few times. The CDR3 here is CASSIQGGSNQPQHF. The CDR3 region has the DNA TGTGCCAGTAGTATACAGGGAGGAAGCAATCAGCCCCAGCATTTT. V is TRBV19 and J is TRBJ1-5; D perhaps matches TRBD1 (5 bases). Trimming took off 2 bases at V and 1 base at J, with 9 bases between the two ends. The CDR3 covers 15 residues. From germline, CDR1 is LNHDA and CDR2 SQIVND (reference sequence).

The V and J genes are TRBV28 and TRBJ1-3; D unresolved. CDR3 length: 14 amino acids. CDR1 is MDHEN, CDR2 SYDVKM, per germline. V was cut by 8 bases and J by 0 bases, with 11 bases left in between. CDR3 loop: CASDGRISGNTIYF. In DNA form, the CDR3 reads TGTGCCAGCGACGGCCGTATCTCTGGAAACACCATATATTTT. The entire variable domain, with the rest obtained from reference TRBV28 and TRBJ1-3, is as follows: DVKVTQSSRYLVKRTGEKVFLECVQDMDHENMFWYRQDPGLGLRLIYFSYDVKMKEKGDIPEGYSVSREKKERFSLILESASTNQTSMYLCASDGRISGNTIYFGEGSWLTVV.

This clonotype has a count of ten or more. This chain joins TRBV3-1 and TRBJ1-5; 9 nucleotides agree with TRBD1. With 1 base clipped from V and 7 bases from J, the junction kept 2 bases outside the gene matches. The CDR3 runs to 14 residues. In germline, CDR1 is LGHDT, CDR2 YNNKEL (reference sequence). The CDR3 DNA is TGTGCCAGCAGCCAAGGGACAGGGGAACAGCCCCAGCATTTT. Protein sequence: CASSQGTGEQPQHF. Supplemented by reference TRBV3-1 and TRBJ1-5, the full variable domain reads DTAVSQTPKYLVTQMGNDKSIKCEQNLGHDTMYWYKQDSKKFLKIMFSYNNKELIINETVPNRFSPKSPDKAHLNLHINSLELGDSAVYFCASSQGTGEQPQHFGDGTRLSIL.

The V and J genes are TRBV30 and TRBJ1-5, with D possibly matching TRBD1 (6 bases). The germline CDR1 and CDR2 sequences are GTSNPN and SVGIG (reference sequence). CDR3 length equals 15 residues. Trimming pared 3 bases from V and 4 bases from J, leaving 16 bases between. The CDR3 nucleotides read TGTGCCTGGAGCCTCAGGGACACCAGTAATCAGCCCCAGCATTTT. This translates into CAWSLRDTSNQPQHF.

This clonotype was detected ten times or more. The chain couples TRBV6-2 or TRBV6-3 to TRBJ2-2, with 7 bases matching TRBD1. This CDR3 region has 18 residues. In germline, CDR1 is MNHEY, CDR2 SVGEGT. V was clipped by 3 bases and J by 0 bases; unmatched bases: 10. The DNA for the CDR3 is TGTGCCAGCAGTTATAACGAGGCTGGGACAGCGAACACCGGGGAGCTGTTTTTT. Translation: CASSYNEAGTANTGELFF.

The chain couples TRBV9 to TRBJ2-3, with 16 bases fitting TRBD2. The CDR3 is 18 amino acids. Germline assignment: CDR1 SGDLS and CDR2 YYNGEE. V dropped 4 bases and J dropped 6; count of bases not matched to a gene: 11. The CDR3 region has the DNA TGTGCCAGCAGCTTAAGACCGGGACTAGCGGGGGGGCCTGATACGCAGTATTTT. Its protein product is CASSLRPGLAGGPDTQYF. Looking up the rest from reference TRBV9 and TRBJ2-3 gives the full variable domain: DSGVTQTPKHLITATGQRVTLRCSPRSGDLSVYWYQQSLDQGLQFLIQYYNGEERAKGNILERFSAQQFPDLHSELNLSSLELGDSALYFCASSLRPGLAGGPDTQYFGPGTRLTVL.

This clonotype has a count of ten or more. The genes are TRBV3-1 and TRBJ1-2, with D possibly matching TRBD1 (5 bases). Germline loops: CDR1 LGHDT, CDR2 YNNKEL (reference sequence). The CDR3 has 15 amino acids. V was cut by 3 bases and J by 6 bases, with 17 bases left in between. The CDR3 spells CASSHPWGVIHGYTF. As DNA, the CDR3 is TGTGCCAGCAGCCATCCGTGGGGCGTAATACATGGCTACACCTTC.

A few counts support this clonotype. This rearrangement joins TRBV2 to TRBJ1-2, with D unresolved. The CDR3 spans 13 residues. From germline, CDR1 is SNHLY and CDR2 FYNNEI. With 3 bases removed from V and 2 bases from J, the gap between germline ends came to 7 bases. In nucleotides, the CDR3 is TGTGCCAGCAGTGACAGTTTAAACTATGGCTACACCTTC. Amino acids: CASSDSLNYGYTF.

This clonotype has just a few counts. J is TRBJ1-2 and V is TRBV18, with 7 bases matching TRBD1. Unmatched junction bases numbered 3, after V lost 2 bases and J lost 3 bases. The CDR3 has 14 residues. Germline CDR1 reads KGHSH; CDR2 reads LQKENI. For the CDR3, the DNA is TGTGCCAGCTCACCAACAGGGGAGGACTATGGCTACACCTTC. Encoded protein: CASSPTGEDYGYTF. The entire variable domain, with the rest obtained from reference TRBV18 and TRBJ1-2, is as follows: NAGVMQNPRHLVRRRGQEARLRCSPMKGHSHVYWYRQLPEEGLKFMVYLQKENIIDESGMPKERFSAEFPKEGPSILRIQQVVRGDSAAYFCASSPTGEDYGYTFGSGTRLTVV.

This clonotype was detected a few times. The V and J genes are TRBV9 and TRBJ1-2; TRBD1 might be the D (5 bases). Trimming left V 2 bases short and J 8 bases short, with 13 bases between. The germline V gene has CDR1 SGDLS and CDR2 YYNGEE. The length of the CDR3 is 13 residues. CDR3 protein: CASSVAGTGGYTF. The CDR3, as DNA: TGTGCCAGCAGCGTGGCCGGGACGGGGGGCTACACCTTC.

This clonotype occurred many times. This sequence joins TRBV30 and TRBJ2-7, with a tentative D call TRBD2 (6 bases). V lost 4 bases and J lost 4, with 14 bases in between. This CDR3 region has 13 residues. CDR1 GTSNPN and CDR2 SVGIG come from the germline V gene (reference sequence). The chain's CDR3 is CAWTGRLTYEQYF. Here the CDR3 DNA reads TGTGCCTGGACAGGGAGGCTTACTTACGAGCAGTACTTC.

This clonotype turned up a few times. The DNA for the CDR3 is TGTGCCAGCAGCGGGAGACGAACGGGCCGTAGAACGTACGGGGCCAACGTCCTGACTTTC. Its translation is CASSGRRTGRRTYGANVLTF. V and J are TRBV9 and TRBJ2-6, with no clear D. V lost 3 bases and J 4 bases, leaving 26 bases between the germline ends. Germline CDR1 and CDR2: SGDLS and YYNGEE. The CDR3 covers 20 residues.

This clonotype was counted ten times or more. This chain links TRBV6-1 with TRBJ2-5; 8 positions match TRBD2. V lost 6 bases and J lost 5; bases outside the gene matches: 8. This CDR3 spans 14 amino acids. Germline assignment: CDR1 MNHNS and CDR2 SASEGT. The CDR3: CASSLAGSGETQYF. In DNA form, the CDR3 reads TGTGCCAGCAGCTTAGCGGGGTCAGGGGAGACCCAGTACTTC.

The chain carries TRBV6-1 and TRBJ2-5; D not certain. CDR3 size: 13 residues. From germline, CDR1 is MNHNS and CDR2 SASEGT. The ends were cut back, 6 bases at V and 1 base at J, with 9 bases in the middle. The CDR3 spells CASRVKIQETQYF. CDR3 coding DNA: TGTGCCAGCAGGGTTAAAATCCAAGAGACCCAGTACTTC.

This clonotype was observed a handful of times. It is likely a read error, because the conserved phenylalanine at the end of the CDR3 is missing. V and J are TRBV2 and TRBJ1-1, with D maybe TRBD1 (6 bases). The V gene's germline CDR1 is SNHLY and CDR2 FYNNEI. The V gene lost 8 bases and the J gene lost 3 bases, with 22 bases spanning the gap. The CDR3 spans 16 residues. CDR3 amino acids: CASDTRTKQGHTEAFL. CDR3 DNA: TGTGCCAGCGACACGAGAACAAAACAGGGCCACACTGAAGCTTTCCTT.

The CDR3 DNA reads TGTGCCAGCAGCCAAGATCCGGTACAGGGTAGCGAAAAACTGTTTTTT. Translation: CASSQDPVQGSEKLFF. This rearrangement joins TRBV3-1 to TRBJ1-4; tentative D call: TRBD1 (6 bases). V was clipped by 0 bases and J by 8 bases, with 16 bases between them. CDR1 LGHDT and CDR2 YNNKEL come from the germline V gene (reference sequence). The CDR3 has 16 residues.

This clonotype has at least ten counts. V usage is TRBV7-2 and J usage is TRBJ1-4; 10 bases line up with TRBD1. The CDR3 consists of 15 residues. Germline trimming cut 1 base from V and 6 bases from J; bases unmatched to any gene: 2. CDR1 is SGHTA and CDR2 is FQGNSA in the germline V gene. The CDR3 sequence: CASSLVGTGDEKLFF. CDR3 in DNA: TGTGCCAGCAGCTTAGTCGGGACAGGGGATGAAAAACTGTTTTTT.

This chain connects TRBV6-5 to TRBJ1-1; D perhaps matches TRBD1 (6 bases). Germline V gene lookup returns CDR1 MNHEY and CDR2 SVGAGI. The CDR3 loop spans 15 amino acids. Trimming took 0 bases from V and 5 from J, leaving 13 bases between them. Written as DNA, the CDR3 is TGTGCCAGCAGTTACTCGGGTAGGGGGATAACTGAAGCTTTCTTT. Its protein is CASSYSGRGITEAFF.

This clonotype was picked up many times. The CDR3 nucleotides are TGCAGTGCCTCGGGACAGGGTTACAGCTACGAGCAGTACTTC. Translation gives CSASGQGYSYEQYF. This chain joins TRBV20-1 and TRBJ2-7; TRBD1 matches 9 bases. The CDR3 has 14 amino acids. J gave up 3 bases and V 6 bases, and 9 bases lay outside the gene matches. CDR1 is DFQATT, CDR2 SNEGSKA, per germline (reference sequence).